Sequencing of this T cell receptor beta chain was carried out in a study of T cells after yellow fever vaccination. The CDR3 covers 13 residues. With V trimmed by 6 bases and J by 4 bases, 5 bases remained unmatched. TCRdb reprocessed the 5' RACE reads with MiXCR, giving one entry per CDR3 protein. Counted here are around 250,000 distinct CDR3 sequences, about 7% occurring once; the ten biggest clones make up about 0.85%. Sequencing used CD4+ T cells sorted from PBMCs, obtained 15 days after the yellow fever booster vaccination. The receptor was derived from a man aged 25-45 years who received the YFV17D yellow fever vaccine. The gene calls are TRBV12-3 or TRBV12-4 and TRBJ1-2, with 7 bases matching TRBD1. CDR3 protein: CASRGQSGYGYTF. The CDR3 DNA sequence: TGTGCCAGCAGGGGACAGAGCGGCTATGGCTACACCTTC.